The clone carrying this T cell receptor (beta chain) was detected a few times. Germline CDR1 reads LNHDA; CDR2 reads SQIVND (reference sequence). V gave up 3 bases and J gave up 5 bases, with 10 bases separating them. CDR3 length: 13 amino acids. The sample belongs to a study of identical twins. TCRdb re-analysed the 5' RACE reads in MiXCR, keeping a single row per CDR3 protein. The sample contains under 500,000 distinct CDR3 sequences, approximately 15% of which appear only once. This sample also belongs to another study, concerning yellow fever vaccine responses in identical twins.

The chain carries TRBV19 and TRBJ2-5; D call uncertain. The source of this sequence is a woman between 18 and 29 years old in good health. The specimen sequenced was CD4+ T cells sorted from blood. The CDR3 sequence: CASSILVWETQYF. The CDR3 DNA is TGTGCCAGTAGTATTCTCGTATGGGAGACCCAGTACTTC.